The 26 T cell receptor beta chains given below trace back to one sample, sequenced in a study of shared clonotypes between healthy human individuals. Some clones are missing from TCRdb's copy, which holds only in-frame ones; the method was immunoSEQ multiplex PCR. The sample shows millions of clones, roughly 95% of them seen only once. The sequencing sample was made of naive CD4+ T cells sorted from blood. As for subset: CD45RA+ positively selected. The receptors originated from a man aged 18-30 years in good health.

The chain employs TRBV28 and TRBJ2-1; possibly TRBD1 or TRBD2 for D (5 bases each). Trimming took off 4 bases at V and 9 bases at J, with 16 bases between the two ends. CDR3 size: 14 residues. Per germline, CDR1 MDHEN and CDR2 SYDVKM. DNA of the CDR3: TGTGCCAGCAGTTGGGGCGGAGTAGCGAGTGAGCAGTTCTTC. Amino acid sequence: CASSWGGVASEQFF.

V and J are TRBV30 and TRBJ2-5; 9 bases line up with TRBD1. The CDR3 runs to 15 residues. J lost 3 bases, V lost 1 base, and 6 bases had no gene match. Germline lookup yields CDR1 GTSNPN and CDR2 SVGIG (reference sequence). CDR3 in amino acids: CAWSAGQGTKETQYF. In nucleotides, the CDR3 is TGTGCCTGGAGTGCGGGACAGGGCACGAAAGAGACCCAGTACTTC.

The chain recombines TRBV6-5 with TRBJ2-3, with 7 positions matching TRBD2. CDR1 and CDR2 from the germline V gene are MNHEY and SVGAGI. V lost 6 bases, J lost 2 bases, and 5 bases stayed unmatched. The CDR3 totals 14 residues. The CDR3 region has the DNA TGTGCCAGCAGAGTCCTAGCGGACACAGATACGCAGTATTTT. Its translation: CASRVLADTDTQYF.

The chain couples TRBV2 to TRBJ2-3, with TRBD2 matching over 8 bases. Germline assignment: CDR1 SNHLY and CDR2 FYNNEI. The CDR3 totals 13 residues. V dropped 7 bases and J dropped 5; count of bases not matched to a gene: 5. The DNA of the CDR3 is TGTGCCAGCACCCGGGAGGGCCGAGATACGCAGTATTTT. Its translation is CASTREGRDTQYF.

The gene calls are TRBV10-1 and TRBJ2-2; D unclear. V shed 3 bases and J shed 2 bases, with 10 bases lying between them. This CDR3 has 15 residues. The germline V gene has CDR1 WNHNN and CDR2 SYGVQD (reference sequence). The CDR3 sequence is CASSEARPNTGELFF. As DNA, the CDR3 is TGCGCCAGCAGTGAAGCCAGGCCCAACACCGGGGAGCTGTTTTTT.

This clone came up a few times. J is TRBJ1-2 and V is TRBV10-3, with no clear D. With 8 bases removed from V and 6 bases from J, the gap between germline ends came to 10 bases. There are 11 residues in the CDR3. The germline V gene encodes CDR1 ENHRY and CDR2 SYGVKD. The CDR3 protein is CAIPDGDGYTF. CDR3 bases: TGTGCCATCCCGGACGGCGATGGCTACACCTTC.

The V and J genes are TRBV28 and TRBJ1-3, with a tentative D call TRBD1 (6 bases). Germline-derived CDR1 and CDR2 are MDHEN and SYDVKM. V lost 2 bases and J lost 7, with 27 bases in between. The CDR3 sequence is 19 residues long. In nucleotides, the CDR3 is TGTGCCAGCAGTTTAGTCGGCAGGGGCCCTTATGGTTTTGGGAACACCATATATTTT. As protein: CASSLVGRGPYGFGNTIYF.

The chain is built from TRBV19 and TRBJ2-1, with D perhaps given as TRBD1 or TRBD2 (5 bases each). This CDR3 has 12 residues. The V gene's germline CDR1 is LNHDA and CDR2 SQIVND (reference sequence). The V end was cut by 2 bases, the J end by 9 bases, with 8 bases between. CDR3 loop: CASSISRGEQFF. For the CDR3, the DNA is TGTGCCAGTAGTATATCGAGGGGTGAGCAGTTCTTC.

As for this clone: This same CDR3 is encoded by further DNA sequences in the sample. The CDR3 region has the DNA TGTGCCAGCAGCCTAGACGGCCTTAGCACAGATACGCAGTATTTT. It is translated as CASSLDGLSTDTQYF. The V call is TRBV7-2, the J call TRBJ2-3; no reliable D call. The CDR3 loop spans 15 amino acids. Germline V gene data show CDR1 as SGHTA and CDR2 as FQGNSA. With 5 bases removed from V and 0 bases from J, the gap between germline ends came to 12 bases.

The genes are TRBV4-3 and TRBJ1-1; D is ambiguous. The V and J ends lost 4 bases and 8 bases respectively, with 17 bases between them. Germline loops: CDR1 LGHNA, CDR2 YSLEER. The CDR3 has 14 residues. The CDR3 DNA reads as TGCGCCAGCAGCCGCTCTACAAAAGGATTCGAAGCTTTCTTT. Protein product: CASSRSTKGFEAFF.

The V gene is TRBV2, the J gene TRBJ1-3, with a possible D match to TRBD1 (5 bases). The CDR3 totals 15 residues. Germline CDR1 SNHLY, CDR2 FYNNEI. The germline V and J ends were trimmed by 4 bases and 4 bases, with 14 bases remaining between them. The chain's CDR3 is CASSGPGPVGNTIYF. CDR3 in DNA: TGTGCCAGCAGTGGGCCGGGGCCAGTAGGAAACACCATATATTTT.

This clone was observed a single time. The J gene is TRBJ2-5, the V gene TRBV7-9; D gene uncertain. The CDR3 covers 14 residues. In germline, CDR1 is SEHNR, CDR2 FQNEAQ (reference sequence). V lost 7 bases and J lost 2, with 14 bases in between. CDR3 loop: CASTPGGKQETQYF. In DNA form, the CDR3 reads TGTGCCAGCACCCCTGGCGGAAAACAAGAGACCCAGTACTTC.

As to this clone: Other DNA sequences in this specimen translate into the identical CDR3. The chain combines TRBV30 with TRBJ1-4; D unresolved. V gave up 0 bases and J gave up 7 bases, with 6 bases separating them. CDR3 length: 12 residues. From germline, CDR1 is GTSNPN and CDR2 SVGIG (reference sequence). This chain's CDR3 is CAWSVRGEKLFF. In nucleotides, the CDR3 is TGTGCCTGGAGTGTACGGGGTGAAAAACTGTTTTTT.

The genes are TRBV7-9 and TRBJ2-7, with a weak D call TRBD1 (7 bases). The CDR3 loop spans 14 amino acids. With 6 bases removed from V and 6 bases from J, the gap between germline ends came to 18 bases. Germline V gene sequence: CDR1 SEHNR, CDR2 FQNEAQ (reference sequence). The CDR3 here is CASSPGLRGSEQYF. The CDR3 DNA reads as TGTGCCAGCAGTCCGGGACTCAGGGGGTCCGAGCAGTACTTC.

This chain joins TRBV6-5 and TRBJ1-6; no definite D call. The CDR3 spans 14 residues. Per germline, CDR1 MNHEY and CDR2 SVGAGI. Trimming removed 7 bases at V and 7 bases at J, with 14 bases between. The CDR3 loop reads CASTQGRLNSPLHF. In DNA, the CDR3 is TGTGCCAGCACCCAAGGGCGACTCAATTCACCCCTCCACTTT.

CDR3 sequence reads: CASGKLAGDTGELFF. CDR3 sequence (DNA): TGCGCCAGCGGGAAACTAGCGGGAGACACCGGGGAGCTGTTTTTT. The chain uses TRBV5-1 and TRBJ2-2; 11 bases match TRBD2. The CDR3 consists of 15 residues. The J segment lost 3 bases and the V segment lost 7 bases, leaving 5 bases of the junction unmatched. CDR1 and CDR2 from the germline V gene are SGHRS and YFSETQ.

Comments on this clone: A read error may produce the germline difference seen at one junction end. The chain combines TRBV4-3 with TRBJ2-7, with 12 bases fitting TRBD2. Looked up from germline, CDR1 is LGHNA and CDR2 is YSLEER. The CDR3 covers 16 residues. As DNA, the CDR3 is TGCGCCGGCAGCCAAGAGGGGACTAGCGGGTTAGCCGAGCAGTACTTC. Translated, it gives CAGSQEGTSGLAEQYF.

V gene TRBV5-4 combines with J gene TRBJ1-1; D may be TRBD1 (5 bases). Per the germline V gene, CDR1 is SGHNT and CDR2 is YYREEE (reference sequence). The CDR3 is 15 residues long. V lost 4 bases to trimming and J lost 1 base, with 14 bases between them. The CDR3 sequence is CASSPGGGANTEAFF. The CDR3, as DNA: TGTGCCAGCAGCCCGGGTGGAGGGGCGAACACTGAAGCTTTCTTT.

This clone was seen a single time. The chain uses TRBV6-5 and TRBJ2-2; D is perhaps TRBD1 (5 bases). The V gene's germline CDR1 is MNHEY and CDR2 SVGAGI. The CDR3 runs 12 residues. The CDR3 nucleotides read TGTGCGACCCAGGGAAAGTCCGGGGAGCTGTTTTTT. Translation gives CATQGKSGELFF.

The chain is built from TRBV25-1 and TRBJ2-7, with a tentative D call TRBD1 (6 bases). Per germline, CDR1 MGHDK and CDR2 SYGVNS. The CDR3 is made up of 11 amino acids. The V and J ends lost 9 bases and 5 bases respectively, with 11 bases between them. The CDR3 DNA follows: TGTGCCAGGGGAACAGGGAACGAGCAGTACTTC. Amino acids: CARGTGNEQYF.

V and J are TRBV6-6 and TRBJ1-2, with TRBD1 matching 7 bases. The CDR3 loop spans 12 amino acids. Trimming removed 8 bases from V and 7 bases from J; junction bases left unmatched: 7. CDR1 is MNHNY and CDR2 is SVGAGI in the germline V gene (reference sequence). The CDR3 DNA is TGTGCCAGCGGCGGGACAGACTTTGGCTACACCTTC. This translates into CASGGTDFGYTF.

As regards this clone: This CDR3 is also generated by other DNA sequences in the sample. The chain carries TRBV6-5 and TRBJ2-7, with D perhaps assigned TRBD1 or TRBD2 (5 bases each). Germline CDR1 reads MNHEY; CDR2 reads SVGAGI. This CDR3 is built from 14 residues. V shed 2 bases and J shed 2 bases, with 10 bases lying between them. The CDR3 sequence: CASSYNGGTYEQYF. CDR3 in DNA: TGTGCCAGCAGTTACAATGGGGGAACCTACGAGCAGTACTTC.

V usage is TRBV5-4 and J usage is TRBJ1-2, with D unresolved. The CDR3 loop spans 16 amino acids. Germline-derived CDR1 and CDR2 are SGHNT and YYREEE (reference sequence). V dropped 0 bases and J dropped 0 bases, with 12 bases sitting between them. The CDR3 sequence: CASSLGFEKANYGYTF. The CDR3 DNA follows: TGTGCCAGCAGCTTGGGGTTTGAGAAAGCTAACTATGGCTACACCTTC.

The chain links TRBV10-1 to TRBJ1-2; D is ambiguous. CDR1 is WNHNN, CDR2 SYGVQD, per germline (reference sequence). There are 14 residues in the CDR3. The V end lost 2 bases, the J end lost 7 bases, and 14 bases lay between the germline ends. As DNA, the CDR3 is TGCGCCAGCAGTGAGAAGGGAAGGGCTTGTGGCTACACCTTC. The encoded protein is CASSEKGRACGYTF.

V usage is TRBV10-1 and J usage is TRBJ2-7; a possible D gene is TRBD1 (6 bases). CDR3 length equals 13 residues. Trimming removed 10 bases from V and 5 bases from J, with 18 bases in between. Germline lookup yields CDR1 WNHNN and CDR2 SYGVQD (reference sequence). In DNA, the CDR3 is TGCGCCACCGCAGAGGGGGATTTGAACGAGCAGTACTTC. It specifies CATAEGDLNEQYF.

V usage is TRBV7-9 and J usage is TRBJ2-7, with 7 bases identical to TRBD2. The CDR3 extends over 16 amino acids. V gave up 3 bases and J gave up 3 bases; unmatched junction bases: 11. CDR1 is SEHNR and CDR2 is FQNEAQ in the germline V gene (reference sequence). The CDR3 sequence: CASSFVWGREIYEQYF. The CDR3 DNA is TGTGCCAGCAGCTTTGTTTGGGGGAGGGAGATCTACGAGCAGTACTTC.